The 29 T cell receptor beta chains below come from one sample, sequenced in a study of control samples from healthy donors and cancer patients (dated by TCRdb to 2020 to 2021). Libraries were built with the immunoSEQ multiplex PCR assay. TCRdb provides this immuneACCESS table in a form limited to in-frame rearrangements. Some clones are lacking; in checked studies, under half of them reflect an unresolved V gene, and why the rest are absent is not known. The sample table records about 34,000 clones; 80% to 95% of these occur just once. Of the sample, more than 1.5% falls within the top ten clones. The sample comprised PBMCs. These receptors were taken from a man aged 40-55 years with colorectal cancer.

A remark on this clone: A read error may account for a junction end that differs from germline. This chain joins TRBV19 and TRBJ1-3, with D tentatively TRBD1 (5 bases). This CDR3 region has 15 residues. Germline assignment: CDR1 LNHDA and CDR2 SQIVND (reference sequence). In nucleotides, the CDR3 is TGTGCCAGTAGTCTAGACAGAAGCTCTGGAAACACCATATATTTT. Translation gives CASSLDRSSGNTIYF.

The CDR3 sequence: CSAIGETQYF. The DNA for the CDR3 is TGCAGCGCGATCGGTGAGACCCAGTACTTC. The chain joins TRBV29-1 to TRBJ2-5; no reliable D call. Trimming cost V 7 bases and J 5 bases, with 8 bases left between them. The germline V gene encodes CDR1 SQVTM and CDR2 ANQGSEA. The CDR3 totals 10 residues.

The rearrangement uses TRBV7-8 and TRBJ1-4, with TRBD1 matching over 9 bases. The CDR3 is 14 amino acids. Germline-derived CDR1 and CDR2 are SGHVS and FQNEAQ. Trimming took 5 bases from V and 7 from J; bases not matched to a gene: 5. The chain's CDR3 is CASSKDRGGEKLFF. DNA for the CDR3: TGTGCCAGCAGCAAGGACAGGGGAGGTGAAAAACTGTTTTTT.

J is TRBJ1-6 and V is TRBV9; D might be TRBD1 (5 bases). V lost 0 bases, J lost 4 bases, and 14 bases lay in between. Germline V gene sequence: CDR1 SGDLS, CDR2 YYNGEE. CDR3 length: 17 residues. The CDR3 reads CASSVEGTAQYNSPLHF. Written as DNA, the CDR3 is TGTGCCAGCAGCGTAGAAGGGACGGCCCAGTATAATTCACCCCTCCACTTT.

The chain recombines TRBV30 with TRBJ1-4; D is ambiguous. The CDR3 has 11 residues. CDR1 and CDR2 (germline): GTSNPN, SVGIG (reference sequence). The V and J ends lost 0 bases and 8 bases respectively, with 4 bases between them. The CDR3 nucleotides read TGTGCCTGGAGTGTAGAGGAAAAACTGTTTTTT. Amino acids: CAWSVEEKLFF.

The rearrangement uses TRBV27 and TRBJ2-1; no clear D gene. Germline CDR1 is MNHEY and CDR2 is SMNVEV (reference sequence). V was clipped by 5 bases and J by 2 bases, with 1 base between them. The CDR3 has 11 amino acids. The CDR3 sequence is CASSAYNEQFF. The CDR3 nucleotides are TGTGCCAGCAGTGCCTACAATGAGCAGTTCTTC.

The rearrangement links TRBV7-9 to TRBJ1-1; D is uncertain. Germline V gene sequence: CDR1 SEHNR, CDR2 FQNEAQ (reference sequence). V lost 1 base to trimming and J lost 4 bases, with 13 bases between them. The CDR3 is 15 residues long. The CDR3 loop is CASSLGAGHPTEAFF. CDR3 coding DNA: TGTGCCAGCAGCTTAGGGGCCGGGCACCCCACTGAAGCTTTCTTT.

CDR3 bases: TGTGCCAGCAGTGACTCTATGGTGGGGGAGGAGAACACTGAAGCTTTCTTT. Residues: CASSDSMVGEENTEAFF. The rearrangement links TRBV6-4 to TRBJ1-1, with D perhaps matching TRBD1 (5 bases). The CDR3 is 17 amino acids. V lost 0 bases and J 1 base, leaving 15 bases between the germline ends. Germline V gene lookup returns CDR1 MRHNA and CDR2 SNTAGT.

CDR3 in amino acids: CASSLIQGAKTEAFF. The DNA for the CDR3 is TGCGCCAGCAGCTTAATACAGGGGGCGAAAACTGAAGCTTTCTTT. V gene TRBV5-1 combines with J gene TRBJ1-1; 9 positions match TRBD1. Losses at the gene ends were 2 bases for V and 5 bases for J; bases not matched to a gene: 7. CDR3 length: 15 amino acids. Germline V gene data show CDR1 as SGHRS and CDR2 as YFSETQ.

The chain has TRBV5-6 and TRBJ1-5; weak D call: TRBD1 (5 bases). The germline V gene encodes CDR1 SGHDT and CDR2 YYEEEE. V shed 4 bases and J shed 4 bases, with 18 bases lying between them. There are 16 residues in the CDR3. The CDR3 loop reads CASSGGTSSRNQPQHF. The CDR3 nucleotides read TGTGCCAGCAGCGGGGGAACCTCGTCGAGAAATCAGCCCCAGCATTTT.

CDR3 nucleotides: TGCGCCAGCAGCATCTCGCTCCTCGGGGGCTACACCTTC. Translation: CASSISLLGGYTF. This chain uses TRBV4-3 with TRBJ1-2; no definite D call. CDR1 LGHNA and CDR2 YSLEER come from the germline V gene. V lost 5 bases and J 8 bases, leaving 15 bases between the germline ends. CDR3 size: 13 residues.

This clone was counted a single time. For the CDR3, the DNA is TGTGCCAGTAGTAGGACCTCCCGAGAGACCCAGTACTTC. This translates into CASSRTSRETQYF. The chain uses TRBV19 and TRBJ2-5; unclear D gene. V lost 4 bases, J lost 4 bases, and 10 bases lay in between. The germline gives CDR1 LNHDA, CDR2 SQIVND (reference sequence). The CDR3 is 13 amino acids.

J is TRBJ1-3 and V is TRBV5-4; 10 nucleotides line up with TRBD1. V shed 4 bases, J shed 4 bases, and the junction held 5 bases outside the gene matches. CDR1 SGHNT and CDR2 YYREEE come from the germline V gene (reference sequence). CDR3 length: 15 amino acids. As DNA, the CDR3 is TGTGCCAGCAGCCAGGACAGGGGGTCAGGAAACACCATATATTTT. Encoded protein: CASSQDRGSGNTIYF.

This chain connects TRBV7-9 to TRBJ2-1, with 7 nucleotides matching TRBD2. CDR1 and CDR2 (germline): SEHNR, FQNEAQ (reference sequence). V was pared by 4 bases and J by 2 bases, with 5 bases of the junction left unmatched. This CDR3 has 15 amino acids. CDR3 in DNA: TGTGCCAGCAGCTCGGACGGACTAGCCTACAATGAGCAGTTCTTC. Translated, it gives CASSSDGLAYNEQFF.

This chain joins TRBV20-1 and TRBJ2-5; D unclear. Germline assignment: CDR1 DFQATT and CDR2 SNEGSKA (reference sequence). The CDR3 has 14 amino acids. V was cut by 3 bases and J by 6 bases, with 17 bases left in between. In DNA, the CDR3 is TGCAGTGCTAGTGACGTAGGCGGCGTGCAGACCCAGTACTTC. This codes for CSASDVGGVQTQYF.

The rearrangement joins TRBV24-1 to TRBJ2-3, with 7 nucleotides matching TRBD2. CDR1 KGHDR and CDR2 SFDVKD come from the germline V gene. V gave up 6 bases and J gave up 3 bases; unmatched junction bases: 2. The CDR3 consists of 13 residues. CDR3 protein: CATSLGGTDTQYF. DNA of the CDR3: TGTGCCACCAGTTTGGGGGGGACAGATACGCAGTATTTT.

The sample holds a few counts of this clone. The V and J genes are TRBV18 and TRBJ1-1; 7 bases match TRBD1. After removal of 3 bases from V and 0 bases from J, the junction contained 7 bases not matched to a gene. The CDR3 has 16 residues. Germline-derived CDR1 and CDR2 are KGHSH and LQKENI. CDR3 amino acids: CASSPQGGGMNTEAFF. CDR3 nucleotides: TGTGCCAGCTCACCCCAGGGGGGAGGAATGAACACTGAAGCTTTCTTT.

J is TRBJ1-1 and V is TRBV9, with D unresolved. Per germline, CDR1 SGDLS and CDR2 YYNGEE. The V end lost 2 bases, the J end lost 8 bases, and 16 bases lay between the germline ends. The CDR3 is 14 residues long. The CDR3 DNA sequence: TGTGCCAGCAGCGTTGACCGGGCGACCAGGGAAGCTTTCTTT. Translating gives CASSVDRATREAFF.

V is TRBV12-3 or TRBV12-4 and J is TRBJ1-2, with D uncertain. V was cut by 8 bases and J by 8 bases, with 18 bases left in between. This CDR3 is 13 amino acids long. CDR3 in DNA: TGTGCCAGCTCCGGAGGCGGTCTGGGGGGCTACACCTTC. Residues: CASSGGGLGGYTF.

The V gene is TRBV24-1, the J gene TRBJ1-2; TRBD1 aligns across 10 bases. After removal of 4 bases from V and 8 bases from J, the junction contained 9 bases not matched to a gene. CDR1 is KGHDR and CDR2 is SFDVKD in the germline V gene. CDR3 size: 15 residues. The CDR3 loop is CATSEGGTGDRGYTF. DNA of the CDR3: TGTGCCACCAGTGAAGGGGGGACAGGGGACAGGGGCTACACCTTC.

The V gene is TRBV27, the J gene TRBJ1-1; the D gene is possibly TRBD1 (5 bases). Between the trimmed V and J ends, which lost 0 bases and 7 bases, there was a span of 12 bases. This CDR3 is built from 14 residues. The germline V gene encodes CDR1 MNHEY and CDR2 SMNVEV (reference sequence). CDR3 loop: CASSLSRTSHEAFF. The CDR3 nucleotides read TGTGCCAGCAGTTTATCGAGGACATCCCATGAAGCTTTCTTT.

The gene calls are TRBV5-1 and TRBJ1-5; D is unclear. Germline lookup yields CDR1 SGHRS and CDR2 YFSETQ. This CDR3 contains 15 residues. Trimming stripped 0 bases from V and 3 bases from J, with 10 bases between. The CDR3 DNA follows: TGCGCCAGCAGCTTGGAGGGAAATTCCAATCAGCCCCAGCATTTT. Translated, it gives CASSLEGNSNQPQHF.

The chain couples TRBV12-3 or TRBV12-4 to TRBJ2-1; either TRBD1 or TRBD2 may fit D (5 bases each). CDR3 size: 13 residues. V lost 1 base and J 10 bases, leaving 11 bases between the germline ends. CDR3 protein: CASSLGGTWEQFF. The CDR3 DNA sequence: TGTGCCAGCAGTTTAGGAGGGACCTGGGAGCAGTTCTTC.

The V gene is TRBV6-4, the J gene TRBJ2-1; TRBD1 is a possible D gene (5 bases). The V end lost 7 bases, the J end lost 5 bases, and 15 bases lay between the germline ends. CDR1 is MRHNA, CDR2 SNTAGT, per germline. The CDR3 length is 14 residues. The CDR3 spells CASKQDSNNNEQFF. CDR3 in DNA: TGTGCCAGCAAACAAGACAGCAATAACAATGAGCAGTTCTTC.

The chain is built from TRBV6-1 and TRBJ1-1, with D perhaps TRBD1 (6 bases). Trimming stripped 2 bases from V and 1 base from J, with 11 bases between. Germline CDR1 MNHNS, CDR2 SASEGT. This CDR3 spans 15 amino acids. The CDR3 DNA follows: TGTGCCAGCAGTGAAAAAGGGGGGGAGAACACTGAAGCTTTCTTT. Translation gives CASSEKGGENTEAFF.

The V and J genes are TRBV7-8 and TRBJ1-6, with D perhaps TRBD1 (5 bases). CDR3 length: 15 amino acids. V was trimmed by 0 bases and J by 9 bases, leaving 12 bases between them. Germline V lookup: CDR1 SGHVS, CDR2 FQNEAQ. The CDR3 coding sequence is TGTGCCAGCAGCTTAGCCCGGGACTTCCCTTCACCCCTCCACTTT. Its protein product is CASSLARDFPSPLHF. The full variable domain, in which reference TRBV7-8 and TRBJ1-6 provide the parts outside the CDR3, is GAGVSQSPRYKVAKRGQDVALRCDPISGHVSLFWYQQALGQGPEFLTYFQNEAQLDKSGLPSDRFFAERPEGSVSTLKIQRTQQEDSAVYLCASSLARDFPSPLHFGNGTRLTVT.

This chain's CDR3 is CASSLGGQGTDTQYF. DNA of the CDR3: TGTGCCAGCAGCTTAGGGGGACAGGGCACAGATACGCAGTATTTT. The rearrangement joins TRBV7-8 to TRBJ2-3; 8 nucleotides align to TRBD1. Germline loops: CDR1 SGHVS, CDR2 FQNEAQ. V was clipped by 1 base and J by 1 base; unmatched bases: 1. CDR3 length: 15 amino acids.

J is TRBJ1-2 and V is TRBV5-1; D is perhaps TRBD1 (5 bases). V dropped 3 bases and J dropped 2 bases, with 11 bases sitting between them. CDR3 length: 14 residues. Germline CDR1 is SGHRS and CDR2 is YFSETQ. CDR3 loop: CASSYQTENYGYTF. CDR3 coding DNA: TGCGCCAGCAGCTACCAGACAGAAAACTATGGCTACACCTTC.

The chain is built from TRBV30 and TRBJ1-5; possibly TRBD1 for D (5 bases). Germline V gives CDR1 GTSNPN, CDR2 SVGIG (reference sequence). The ends were cut back, 5 bases at V and 3 bases at J, with 8 bases in the middle. The CDR3 length is 12 residues. The CDR3 DNA sequence: TGTGCCTGGGGAGGGGTCAATCAGCCCCAGCATTTT. It yields the protein CAWGGVNQPQHF.